This T cell receptor beta chain comes out of a study of blood T cell repertoires in COVID-19. Germline-derived CDR1 and CDR2 are LNHDA and SQIVND (reference sequence). CDR3 size: 15 residues. V gave up 8 bases and J gave up 5 bases, with 21 bases separating them. Clones were read by immunoSEQ multiplex PCR, and TCRdb kept only the in-frame ones, dropping some. The sample carries about 260,000 clones, around 88% recorded once. The source of this sequence is a man in his thirties or forties with active or convalescent COVID-19. Sequenced input: peripheral blood. The J gene is TRBJ1-1, the V gene TRBV19; D is uncertain. For the CDR3, the DNA is TGTGCCAGTCGTTGGATCGAAGCGTCGTTGACTGAAGCTTTCTTT. It specifies CASRWIEASLTEAFF.